The 7 T cell receptor beta chains below come from one sample, sequenced in a study of T cell responses to AZD1222 COVID-19 vaccine. TCRdb's copy holds only in-frame clones and misses some; the assay was immunoSEQ multiplex PCR. This table has more than 140,000 clones, about nine tenths appearing once. Source: peripheral blood, taken on day 0 of AZD1222 vaccination. All receptors come from an adult in good health.

The J gene is TRBJ1-2, the V gene TRBV4-3; TRBD1 might be the D (5 bases). Deletions cut 1 base from V and 8 bases from J, with 17 bases between. Germline CDR1 LGHNA, CDR2 YSLEER. The CDR3 has 15 amino acids. The CDR3 loop reads CASSQGDGQSQGYTF. In DNA, the CDR3 is TGCGCCAGCAGCCAAGGGGACGGCCAATCCCAGGGCTACACCTTC.

CDR3 DNA sequence: TGCGCCAGCTTAGGAGCTAGCGGACTTAATGAGCAGTTCTTC. It yields the protein CASLGASGLNEQFF. This rearrangement joins TRBV10-2 to TRBJ2-1, with TRBD2 identical over 7 bases. The trim removed 8 bases at V and 7 bases at J, leaving 11 bases unmatched. The CDR3 contains 14 residues. The germline gives CDR1 WSHSY, CDR2 SAAADI.

This chain links TRBV11-3 with TRBJ1-2; TRBD1 aligns across 7 bases. The CDR3 spans 14 residues. The germline gives CDR1 SGHNT, CDR2 YENEEA. V lost 5 bases, J lost 4 bases, and 7 bases stayed unmatched. The CDR3 bases are TGTGCCAGCAGCCTCTTGACAGGGAGCTATGGCTACACCTTC. Its protein product is CASSLLTGSYGYTF. Filled out from reference TRBV11-3 and TRBJ1-2, the complete variable domain reads EAGVVQSPRYKIIEKKQPVAFWCNPISGHNTLYWYLQNLGQGPELLIRYENEEAVDDSQLPKDRFSAERLKGVDSTLKIQPAELGDSAVYLCASSLLTGSYGYTFGSGTRLTVV.

In its sample, this clone was seen a few times. This chain joins TRBV28 and TRBJ1-2; 7 bases are shared with TRBD1. V lost 5 bases to trimming and J lost 7 bases; unmatched junction nucleotides: 10. Germline CDR1 is MDHEN and CDR2 is SYDVKM. This CDR3 is 14 amino acids long. The CDR3, as DNA: TGTGCCAGCAGTCGTACAGGGGTAGCTATTGGCTACACCTTC. This encodes CASSRTGVAIGYTF.

This clone was seen only a few times. The rearrangement joins TRBV20-1 to TRBJ2-3, with a tentative D call TRBD2 (5 bases). The CDR3 sequence is 13 residues long. CDR1 DFQATT and CDR2 SNEGSKA come from the germline V gene (reference sequence). V lost 3 bases and J lost 6, with 13 bases in between. The CDR3 loop is CSASLSRRDTQYF. In nucleotides, the CDR3 is TGCAGTGCTAGTCTCAGTAGGAGGGATACGCAGTATTTT.

CDR3 coding DNA: TGCAGCGTTGGACACCCCAACACTGAAGCTTTCTTT. Protein sequence: CSVGHPNTEAFF. The V gene is TRBV29-1, the J gene TRBJ1-1; D unresolved. V lost 4 bases to trimming and J lost 2 bases, with 8 bases between them. Germline-derived CDR1 and CDR2 are SQVTM and ANQGSEA. The CDR3 contains 12 residues.

This chain links TRBV11-3 with TRBJ1-6; unclear D gene. Trimming cost V 4 bases and J 6 bases, with 4 bases left between them. Germline CDR1 is SGHNT and CDR2 is YENEEA. The CDR3 consists of 12 residues. This chain's CDR3 is CASSWFNSPLHF. The CDR3 DNA reads as TGTGCCAGCAGCTGGTTTAATTCACCCCTCCACTTT.